This T cell receptor beta chain was captured by sequencing in a study of cytomegalovirus exposure and HLA in healthy donors. The PCR was carried out with 60 Vbeta primers and 13 Jbeta primers. Assay used: immunoSEQ multiplex PCR; TCRdb lists only in-frame clones, some missing. The sample has approximately 150,000 clones; 80% are singletons. Deletions cut 0 bases from V and 4 bases from J, with 12 bases between. CDR3 size: 16 residues. Germline V CDR1 and CDR2: LGHNA, YNFKEQ. The sequencing input was PBMCs. The gene calls are TRBV4-2 and TRBJ2-2, with no clear D. The receptor comes from a man aged 30-40 years in good health and CMV-seropositive. The CDR3 coding sequence is TGTGCCAGCAGCCAAGATCGCAGGTTTAGCACCGGGGAGCTGTTTTTT. It encodes CASSQDRRFSTGELFF.